A selection of T cell receptor beta chains follows, all from one sample in a study of control samples from healthy donors and cancer patients. The method was immunoSEQ multiplex PCR; TCRdb's version includes in-frame clones alone and lacks a portion of them. The sample lists approximately 130,000 clones; around 87% were seen once. The sequencing sample was made of blood. These receptors were collected from a middle-aged man in good health. Both conserved end residues are part of each CDR3. The D gene is left open where the match is weak.

J gene | V gene | D gene | CDR3 protein | CDR3 DNA
TRBJ1-5 | TRBV4-1 | . | CASRVELQGVLQPQHF | TGCGCCAGCAGGGTGGAATTACAGGGTGTCCTTCAGCCCCAGCATTTT
TRBJ1-2 | TRBV12-3/TRBV12-4 | . | CASSNGDGYTF | TGTGCCAGCAGTAACGGGGATGGCTACACCTTC
TRBJ2-5 | TRBV11-3 | . | CASSSPGETQYF | TGTGCCAGCAGCTCGCCCGGAGAGACCCAGTACTTC
TRBJ1-2 | TRBV3-1/TRBV3-2 | . | CASSQGKGNYGYTF | TGTGCCAGCAGCCAAGGGAAAGGGAACTATGGCTACACCTTC
TRBJ1-2 | TRBV29-1 | . | CSVGLTGHGYTF | TGCAGCGTTGGTCTGACGGGACATGGCTACACCTTC
TRBJ1-6 | TRBV10-2 | . | CASSGQGSYNSPLHF | TGCGCCAGCAGCGGGCAGGGCTCCTATAATTCACCCCTCCACTTT
TRBJ1-3 | TRBV10-3 | . | CAISTPSGNTIYF | TGTGCCATCAGTACACCCTCTGGAAACACCATATATTTT
TRBJ2-5 | TRBV9 | TRBD2 | CASSVFPGGLIETQYF | TGTGCCAGCAGCGTGTTTCCCGGGGGGTTAATTGAGACCCAGTACTTC
TRBJ2-3 | TRBV9 | TRBD2 | CASSVLSGEGDTQYF | TGTGCCAGCAGCGTACTTAGCGGGGAGGGAGATACGCAGTATTTT
TRBJ1-6 | TRBV14 | TRBD1 | CASSQVTGDSPLHF | TGTGCCAGCAGCCAAGTTACAGGGGATTCACCCCTCCACTTT
TRBJ1-3 | TRBV11-3 | . | CASSLQSLSGNTIYF | TGTGCCAGCAGCTTGCAAAGCCTCTCTGGAAACACCATATATTTT
TRBJ1-2 | TRBV7-2 | . | CASSLNRVNGYTF | TGTGCCAGCAGCTTAAATAGGGTGAATGGCTACACCTTC